These 32 T cell receptor beta chains were all obtained from the same sample, sequenced in a study of T cell clonotyping in hematopoietic cell transplantation. Sequenced by immunoSEQ multiplex PCR; TCRdb stores in-frame clones only, minus some. The sample includes about 7,200 clones, about 87% of them seen just once. Source: PBMCs, taken 100 days after allogeneic stem cell transplant. These receptors all stem from a male patient younger than 30 who had an allogeneic stem cell transplant from a related donor, so the T cells may come from the graft donor. Some clones in this sample may be carry-over from other donors' samples.

This clone was seen more than once but under ten times. J is TRBJ1-2 and V is TRBV4-1; D call uncertain. This CDR3 spans 15 amino acids. From germline, CDR1 is MGHRA and CDR2 YSYEKL. Trimming pared 1 base from V and 0 bases from J, leaving 9 bases between. The CDR3 DNA reads as TGCGCCAGCAGCCAAGTGGAACTCCCTAACTATGGCTACACCTTC. It yields the protein CASSQVELPNYGYTF.

V usage is TRBV19 and J usage is TRBJ1-3, with 7 bases that match TRBD1. CDR3 length: 15 amino acids. CDR1 and CDR2 (germline): LNHDA, SQIVND (reference sequence). V was clipped by 3 bases and J by 0 bases; unmatched bases: 2. In DNA, the CDR3 is TGTGCCAGTAGTATGGGACAGCTCTCTGGAAACACCATATATTTT. This encodes CASSMGQLSGNTIYF. The complete variable domain, with remaining parts taken from reference TRBV19 and TRBJ1-3, reads DGGITQSPKYLFRKEGQNVTLSCEQNLNHDAMYWYRQDPGQGLRLIYYSQIVNDFQKGDIAEGYSVSREKKESFPLTVTSAQKNPTAFYLCASSMGQLSGNTIYFGEGSWLTVV.

This chain joins TRBV10-3 and TRBJ2-3; no firm D call. CDR3 length: 15 residues. Trimming removed 6 bases at V and 2 bases at J, with 15 bases between. Germline assignment: CDR1 ENHRY and CDR2 SYGVKD. CDR3: CAIRPGRANTDTQYF. In DNA, the CDR3 is TGTGCCATCAGGCCAGGAAGGGCAAACACAGATACGCAGTATTTT.

The chain employs TRBV7-2 and TRBJ2-1, with no clear D. Trimming shortened V by 5 bases and J by 2 bases, and 16 bases separated the two germline ends. Germline V gene sequence: CDR1 SGHTA, CDR2 FQGNSA. This CDR3 has 16 residues. The CDR3 DNA is TGTGCCAGCAGCCCGGTCGCAATAAGGCCCTACAATGAGCAGTTCTTC. Protein: CASSPVAIRPYNEQFF.

The V gene is TRBV9, the J gene TRBJ2-1; 7 bases align to TRBD1. There are 16 residues in the CDR3. With V trimmed by 4 bases and J by 7 bases, 14 bases remained unmatched. CDR1 is SGDLS, CDR2 YYNGEE, per germline. CDR3 amino acids: CASSPAKGPRGNEQFF. Written as DNA, the CDR3 is TGTGCCAGCAGCCCCGCCAAGGGTCCCAGGGGGAATGAGCAGTTCTTC.

This chain uses TRBV4-3 with TRBJ2-3; D is undetermined. Trimming left V 0 bases short and J 2 bases short, with 15 bases between. This CDR3 has 17 amino acids. Per germline, CDR1 LGHNA and CDR2 YSLEER. CDR3 coding DNA: TGCGCCAGCAGCCAAGAAGTGGCGGACGTGGTCACAGATACGCAGTATTTT. Its translation is CASSQEVADVVTDTQYF.

The V and J genes are TRBV5-4 and TRBJ1-4; D call uncertain. Deletions cut 1 base from V and 5 bases from J, with 9 bases between. Germline V gene sequence: CDR1 SGHNT, CDR2 YYREEE (reference sequence). The CDR3 consists of 14 residues. This CDR3 reads CASSLRSNNEKLFF. The CDR3 DNA reads as TGTGCCAGCAGCTTGCGGTCCAACAATGAAAAACTGTTTTTT.

This clone was seen once. V gene TRBV9 combines with J gene TRBJ2-5, with D perhaps matching TRBD2 (6 bases). The germline V and J ends were trimmed by 4 bases and 2 bases, with 15 bases remaining between them. The CDR3 spans 15 residues. Germline V gene lookup returns CDR1 SGDLS and CDR2 YYNGEE. CDR3 coding DNA: TGTGCCAGCAGCCCGCGGGCTAGCGTACAAGAGACCCAGTACTTC. It yields the protein CASSPRASVQETQYF.

The chain uses TRBV5-1 and TRBJ2-1, with TRBD2 as a possible D gene (6 bases). Germline V gene data show CDR1 as SGHRS and CDR2 as YFSETQ. V lost 0 bases, J lost 15 bases, and 22 bases lay in between. The CDR3 totals 15 residues. The CDR3 nucleotides read TGCGCCAGCAGCTTGGCAATTAGCGGTGCAACGGTCTCGTTCTTC. It encodes CASSLAISGATVSFF.

V gene TRBV5-1 combines with J gene TRBJ1-1, with TRBD1 matching over 9 bases. This CDR3 is 14 amino acids long. Germline values: CDR1 SGHRS, CDR2 YFSETQ. V lost 0 bases to trimming and J lost 6 bases; unmatched junction nucleotides: 3. CDR3 residues: CASSLGDRAPEAFF. The CDR3 nucleotides read TGCGCCAGCAGCTTGGGGGACAGGGCGCCTGAAGCTTTCTTT.

The J gene is TRBJ2-3, the V gene TRBV18; D is unresolved. CDR3 size: 15 residues. The V end lost 0 bases, the J end lost 4 bases, and 11 bases lay between the germline ends. CDR1 KGHSH and CDR2 LQKENI come from the germline V gene. CDR3 sequence (DNA): TGTGCCAGCTCACCACCGCGTGTTCGCGCAGATACGCAGTATTTT. The encoded protein is CASSPPRVRADTQYF.

The rearrangement links TRBV6-4 to TRBJ2-3; D is tentatively TRBD1 or TRBD2 (6 bases each). The CDR3 is made up of 15 amino acids. Germline V gives CDR1 MRHNA, CDR2 SNTAGT. V dropped 6 bases and J dropped 2 bases, with 15 bases sitting between them. The CDR3 sequence is CASSAGGGSTDTQYF. The CDR3 DNA is TGTGCCAGCAGCGCCGGAGGGGGTTCCACAGATACGCAGTATTTT.

This chain links TRBV2 with TRBJ1-1, with no clear D. The germline CDR1 and CDR2 sequences are SNHLY and FYNNEI. This CDR3 is built from 13 residues. V lost 5 bases to trimming and J lost 3 bases, with 10 bases between them. This CDR3 is CASSLGRDTEAFF. The CDR3 coding sequence is TGTGCCAGCAGTCTAGGCCGGGACACTGAAGCTTTCTTT. The complete variable domain, with remaining parts taken from reference TRBV2 and TRBJ1-1, reads EPEVTQTPSHQVTQMGQEVILRCVPISNHLYFYWYRQILGQKVEFLVSFYNNEISEKSEIFDDQFSVERPDGSNFTLKIRSTKLEDSAMYFCASSLGRDTEAFFGQGTRLTVV.

The J gene is TRBJ2-5, the V gene TRBV4-2; 8 bases are shared with TRBD1. V was pared by 4 bases and J by 4 bases, with 14 bases of the junction left unmatched. CDR3 length equals 17 residues. CDR1 is LGHNA and CDR2 is YNFKEQ in the germline V gene. The CDR3 sequence is CASSPWGARGLGETQYF. CDR3 in DNA: TGTGCCAGCAGCCCCTGGGGAGCCAGGGGGCTAGGAGAGACCCAGTACTTC.

The chain combines TRBV19 with TRBJ2-5; D is unclear. CDR1 LNHDA and CDR2 SQIVND come from the germline V gene (reference sequence). The CDR3 is 13 amino acids. V lost 5 bases and J lost 4, with 11 bases in between. The CDR3 region is CASSVHIRETQYF. In nucleotides, the CDR3 is TGTGCCAGTAGTGTACACATCAGAGAGACCCAGTACTTC.

The chain is built from TRBV18 and TRBJ2-7; maybe TRBD2 (5 bases). Germline CDR1 is KGHSH and CDR2 is LQKENI. The CDR3 is made up of 13 amino acids. V gave up 0 bases and J gave up 7 bases, with 10 bases separating them. CDR3 DNA: TGTGCCAGCTCACCACCGAAAGGAGGTGAGCAGTACGTC. Protein product: CASSPPKGGEQYV.

The chain recombines TRBV7-2 with TRBJ2-5, with D tentatively TRBD1 (6 bases). Deletions cut 5 bases from V and 5 bases from J, with 15 bases between. Germline V gene data show CDR1 as SGHTA and CDR2 as FQGNSA. The CDR3 length is 14 residues. For the CDR3, the DNA is TGTGCCAGCAGCCCAGTGACAGGTGGTGAGACCCAGTACTTC. Its protein product is CASSPVTGGETQYF.

The chain carries TRBV19 and TRBJ2-3, with D maybe TRBD2 (6 bases). V was pared by 8 bases and J by 0 bases, with 12 bases between. The CDR3 is made up of 14 amino acids. CDR1 and CDR2 (germline): LNHDA, SQIVND (reference sequence). CDR3 in amino acids: CASVAAPSTDTQYF. The CDR3 nucleotides read TGTGCCAGTGTAGCGGCCCCAAGCACAGATACGCAGTATTTT.

This rearrangement joins TRBV29-1 to TRBJ2-1, with D maybe TRBD2 (7 bases). Deletions cut 0 bases from V and 6 bases from J, with 18 bases between. Germline lookup yields CDR1 SQVTM and CDR2 ANQGSEA. The CDR3 loop spans 16 amino acids. The CDR3 protein is CSVEDLRERGGNEQFF. CDR3 nucleotide sequence: TGCAGCGTTGAAGATTTACGGGAAAGGGGGGGCAATGAGCAGTTCTTC.

The rearrangement links TRBV30 to TRBJ1-2; a possible D gene is TRBD1 (5 bases). This CDR3 has 14 amino acids. Germline CDR1 and CDR2: GTSNPN and SVGIG (reference sequence). The ends were cut back, 0 bases at V and 1 base at J, with 9 bases in the middle. The CDR3 spells CAWSVLGVNYGYTF. As DNA, the CDR3 is TGTGCCTGGAGTGTACTAGGGGTTAACTATGGCTACACCTTC.

This clone was counted once. V gene TRBV11-3 combines with J gene TRBJ2-3, with a weak D call TRBD1 (5 bases). This CDR3 region has 14 residues. V dropped 1 base and J dropped 6 bases, with 11 bases sitting between them. The germline V gene encodes CDR1 SGHNT and CDR2 YENEEA. The CDR3 loop is CASSLGLSGDTQYF. The CDR3 DNA reads as TGTGCCAGCAGCTTAGGGTTATCAGGGGATACGCAGTATTTT. Full variable domain (outside the CDR3, taken from reference TRBV11-3 and TRBJ2-3): EAGVVQSPRYKIIEKKQPVAFWCNPISGHNTLYWYLQNLGQGPELLIRYENEEAVDDSQLPKDRFSAERLKGVDSTLKIQPAELGDSAVYLCASSLGLSGDTQYFGPGTRLTVL.

The rearrangement uses TRBV19 and TRBJ1-4; perhaps TRBD1 as D (5 bases). This CDR3 comprises 13 residues. Per germline, CDR1 LNHDA and CDR2 SQIVND (reference sequence). V gave up 5 bases and J gave up 3 bases, with 7 bases separating them. The CDR3 bases are TGTGCCAGTAGTCCGACAGCTAATGAAAAACTGTTTTTT. Translated: CASSPTANEKLFF. Full variable domain (outside the CDR3, taken from reference TRBV19 and TRBJ1-4): DGGITQSPKYLFRKEGQNVTLSCEQNLNHDAMYWYRQDPGQGLRLIYYSQIVNDFQKGDIAEGYSVSREKKESFPLTVTSAQKNPTAFYLCASSPTANEKLFFGSGTQLSVL.

This clone has more than one count but fewer than ten. The chain is built from TRBV6-6 and TRBJ1-2, with D possibly matching TRBD1 (6 bases). In germline, CDR1 is MNHNY, CDR2 SVGAGI (reference sequence). The length of the CDR3 is 14 residues. Trimming removed 6 bases at V and 2 bases at J, with 13 bases between. CDR3 residues: CASRMRGRNYGYTF. For the CDR3, the DNA is TGTGCCAGCAGGATGAGGGGGAGGAACTATGGCTACACCTTC.

V and J are TRBV5-1 and TRBJ2-5; D ambiguous. V lost 0 bases to trimming and J lost 4 bases, with 10 bases between them. CDR1 SGHRS and CDR2 YFSETQ come from the germline V gene. The CDR3 totals 14 residues. The CDR3 here is CASSLDGGTETQYF. The CDR3 DNA reads as TGCGCCAGCAGCTTGGACGGCGGCACAGAGACCCAGTACTTC. The entire variable domain, with the rest obtained from reference TRBV5-1 and TRBJ2-5, is as follows: KAGVTQTPRYLIKTRGQQVTLSCSPISGHRSVSWYQQTPGQGLQFLFEYFSETQRNKGNFPGRFSGRQFSNSRSEMNVSTLELGDSALYLCASSLDGGTETQYFGPGTRLLVL.

The chain couples TRBV28 to TRBJ1-1; D is possibly TRBD1 (6 bases). CDR3 length: 14 residues. CDR1 and CDR2 from the germline V gene are MDHEN and SYDVKM. The ends were cut back, 5 bases at V and 5 bases at J, with 15 bases in the middle. This chain's CDR3 is CASSPTGSWTEAFF. The DNA of the CDR3 is TGTGCCAGCAGTCCCACAGGGAGTTGGACTGAAGCTTTCTTT. Variable domain in full (rest from reference TRBV28 and TRBJ1-1): DVKVTQSSRYLVKRTGEKVFLECVQDMDHENMFWYRQDPGLGLRLIYFSYDVKMKEKGDIPEGYSVSREKKERFSLILESASTNQTSMYLCASSPTGSWTEAFFGQGTRLTVV.

The J gene is TRBJ2-1, the V gene TRBV5-1; TRBD2 is a possible D gene (6 bases). V was pared by 4 bases and J by 5 bases, with 16 bases between. This CDR3 has 15 amino acids. From germline, CDR1 is SGHRS and CDR2 YFSETQ. CDR3: CASSRAAGFHNEQFF. The DNA of the CDR3 is TGCGCCAGCAGCCGGGCTGCGGGATTCCACAATGAGCAGTTCTTC. The complete variable domain, with remaining parts taken from reference TRBV5-1 and TRBJ2-1, reads KAGVTQTPRYLIKTRGQQVTLSCSPISGHRSVSWYQQTPGQGLQFLFEYFSETQRNKGNFPGRFSGRQFSNSRSEMNVSTLELGDSALYLCASSRAAGFHNEQFFGPGTRLTVL.

The chain joins TRBV5-6 to TRBJ1-2, with 7 bases identical to TRBD1. The CDR3 loop spans 15 amino acids. V gave up 4 bases and J gave up 4 bases; unmatched junction bases: 10. Germline CDR1 and CDR2: SGHDT and YYEEEE. CDR3 DNA: TGTGCCAGCAGCCTACGGATGACAGGGAGCTATGGCTACACCTTC. The encoded protein is CASSLRMTGSYGYTF.

J is TRBJ1-5 and V is TRBV6-5, with D possibly being TRBD1 (5 bases). CDR3 length: 14 amino acids. Germline CDR1 reads MNHEY; CDR2 reads SVGAGI. The V end lost 5 bases, the J end lost 7 bases, and 15 bases lay between the germline ends. In nucleotides, the CDR3 is TGTGCCAGCAGTCCCACCCCGTCAGGGCAGCCCCAGCATTTT. As protein: CASSPTPSGQPQHF.

This clone was observed a handful of times. This chain links TRBV7-6 with TRBJ1-2; 7 nucleotides align to TRBD1. The CDR3 is 15 amino acids. Per germline, CDR1 SGHVS and CDR2 FNYEAQ. V trimming: 1 base; J trimming: 2 bases; junction bases outside the gene matches: 4. The DNA for the CDR3 is TGTGCCAGCAGCTTAGAGGCACAGGGGAACTATGGCTACACCTTC. Amino acid sequence: CASSLEAQGNYGYTF.

The chain links TRBV4-1 to TRBJ2-3; TRBD1 might be the D (7 bases). The germline V gene has CDR1 MGHRA and CDR2 YSYEKL. This CDR3 contains 13 residues. The V and J ends lost 6 bases and 6 bases respectively, with 13 bases between them. The CDR3, as DNA: TGCGCCAGCAGGGAGACAGGGAGGGATACGCAGTATTTT. This translates into CASRETGRDTQYF.

The chain recombines TRBV19 with TRBJ1-1; D may be TRBD1 (5 bases). Trimming stripped 4 bases from V and 1 base from J, with 19 bases between. CDR1 is LNHDA and CDR2 is SQIVND in the germline V gene (reference sequence). The CDR3 has 17 residues. The CDR3 bases are TGTGCCAGTAGTACGATCCACCGGGGACGGAGGAACACTGAAGCTTTCTTT. It encodes CASSTIHRGRRNTEAFF.

V gene TRBV6-6 combines with J gene TRBJ1-5, with 8 bases that match TRBD1. The CDR3 is 14 residues long. Germline V CDR1 and CDR2: MNHNY, SVGAGI (reference sequence). The J segment lost 3 bases and the V segment lost 4 bases, leaving 2 bases of the junction unmatched. The CDR3: CASSLTGANQPQHF. The CDR3 bases are TGTGCCAGCAGTTTGACAGGGGCCAATCAGCCCCAGCATTTT.